This T cell receptor beta chain was found in a study of CXCR3-negative and CXCR3-positive naive CD8 T cells. Study outcomes and limitations: Relative to CXCR3-negative naive cells, CXCR3-positive naive cells had more hydrophobic TRB CDR3s.

Notes on this clonotype: Antigen unknown.

CDR1 SGDLS and CDR2 YYNGEE come from the germline V gene. This CDR3 is 14 amino acids long. UMI-labeled TRB cDNA libraries were prepared by 5' RACE. After re-calling the 5' RACE reads, TCRdb lists one entry per CDR3 protein, DNA absent. Here the sample table reports some 120,000 distinct CDR3 sequences. The chain links TRBV9 to TRBJ1-6; TCRdb's D call of TRBD1 is untestable without DNA. The sequence was obtained from a human donor in good health. Some clones in this sample may be carry-over from other donors' samples. Sequenced material: naive CXCR3+ CD8+ T cells from blood. Subset specified: CD45RO-CCR7+CD27+CD95- naive CD8+ T cells expressing CXCR3 (TNR3+). The CDR3 protein is CASSVGGANSPLHF.